The next 24 T cell receptor beta chains were all read from a single sample in a study of T cells in Graves' hyperthyroidism and ophthalmopathy. What was amplified from RNA transcripts were TCR beta CDR3 regions. A first-round RT-PCR of the TCR CDR3 used the HTBI primer set. TCRdb reprocessed the multiplex PCR reads with MiXCR, giving one entry per CDR3 protein. Here the sample spans 90,000 to 120,000 distinct CDR3 sequences, approximately 15% being singletons. Sequencing used blood. The receptors were sampled from a woman aged 50 to 60 with Graves' hyperthyroidism.

This clonotype has ten or more counts. CDR3 sequence: CASRTDSGRALYEQYF. CDR3 in DNA: TGTGCCAGCAGAACGGACAGCGGGAGGGCCTTGTACGAGCAGTACTTC. V and J are TRBV7-9 and TRBJ2-7; 10 positions match TRBD2. This CDR3 region has 16 residues. Germline CDR1 SEHNR, CDR2 FQNEAQ (reference sequence). V lost 6 bases to trimming and J lost 4 bases; unmatched junction nucleotides: 12. Supplemented by reference TRBV7-9 and TRBJ2-7, the full variable domain reads DTGVSQNPRHKITKRGQNVTFRCDPISEHNRLYWYRQTLGQGPEFLTYFQNEAQLEKSRLLSDRFSAERPKGSFSTLEIQRTEQGDSAMYLCASRTDSGRALYEQYFGPGTRLTVT.

This clonotype has at least ten counts. The rearrangement joins TRBV5-8 to TRBJ1-5, with D uncertain. Trimming shortened V by 9 bases and J by 6 bases, and 10 bases separated the two germline ends. This CDR3 is built from 11 residues. CDR1 and CDR2 (germline): SGHTS, YDEGEE. The CDR3 loop is CAIQPRQPQHF. DNA for the CDR3: TGTGCCATCCAGCCCCGTCAGCCCCAGCATTTT.

At least ten counts were recorded for this clonotype. The rearrangement uses TRBV7-9 and TRBJ1-1; D unresolved. This CDR3 contains 9 residues. Germline-derived CDR1 and CDR2 are SEHNR and FQNEAQ (reference sequence). V was shortened by 4 bases and J by 10 bases, with 4 bases between the two germline ends. CDR3: CASSSPAFF. In DNA form, the CDR3 reads TGTGCCAGCAGCTCTCCAGCTTTCTTT.

The table lists this clonotype with many counts. The rearrangement joins TRBV2 to TRBJ2-2; TRBD1 matches 8 bases. With V trimmed by 2 bases and J by 5 bases, 7 bases remained unmatched. Germline-derived CDR1 and CDR2 are SNHLY and FYNNEI. The CDR3 is 16 residues long. For the CDR3, the DNA is TGTGCCAGCAGTGAACTTCGACAGGGGTTAACCGGGGAGCTGTTTTTT. This translates into CASSELRQGLTGELFF.

The V gene is TRBV6-1, the J gene TRBJ2-7, with 7 bases matching TRBD1. The CDR3 loop spans 16 amino acids. V shed 6 bases, J shed 5 bases, and the junction held 16 bases outside the gene matches. Germline CDR1 MNHNS, CDR2 SASEGT. As DNA, the CDR3 is TGTGCCAGCAGAGAAACAGGGGTGAAAGGGGCTAACGAGCAGTACTTC. It translates to CASRETGVKGANEQYF.

There are many counts of this clonotype. J is TRBJ1-1 and V is TRBV18; TRBD1 aligns across 9 bases. The junction had 7 bases not matched to a gene; V was cut back by 2 bases and J by 6 bases. The CDR3 runs 15 residues. Germline assignment: CDR1 KGHSH and CDR2 LQKENI. The CDR3 nucleotides read TGTGCCAGCTCACCAGGGACAGGGTTACTGGCTGAAGCTTTCTTT. This translates into CASSPGTGLLAEAFF.

This clonotype was detected many times. The genes are TRBV5-1 and TRBJ2-7, with 7 bases that match TRBD2. Germline CDR1 reads SGHRS; CDR2 reads YFSETQ. The CDR3 length is 14 residues. Trimming cost V 4 bases and J 4 bases; bases outside gene matches: 8. The CDR3 sequence is CASSLTSVKYEQYF. In DNA form, the CDR3 reads TGCGCCAGCAGCCTCACTAGCGTAAAATACGAGCAGTACTTC.

This clonotype came up many times. V is TRBV6-1 and J is TRBJ1-1; 7 bases agree with TRBD1. The V and J ends lost 4 bases and 8 bases, in that order; junction bases with no gene match: 1. Germline CDR1 and CDR2: MNHNS and SASEGT. CDR3 size: 11 residues. CDR3 DNA: TGTGCCAGCAGTGGGACAGGAGAAGCTTTCTTT. Protein: CASSGTGEAFF.

This clonotype came up many times. The chain uses TRBV3-1 and TRBJ2-1, with 9 positions matching TRBD2. Germline loops: CDR1 LGHDT, CDR2 YNNKEL (reference sequence). There are 14 residues in the CDR3. The junction had 4 bases not matched to a gene; V was cut back by 4 bases and J by 6 bases. The CDR3 loop reads CASSPGLARNEQFF. The CDR3 nucleotides read TGTGCCAGCAGCCCGGGACTAGCACGCAATGAGCAGTTCTTC.

This clonotype was counted at least ten times. The J gene is TRBJ2-7, the V gene TRBV6-1; D is unresolved. Germline loops: CDR1 MNHNS, CDR2 SASEGT. This CDR3 spans 14 amino acids. V lost 2 bases to trimming and J lost 2 bases, with 10 bases between them. CDR3 sequence reads: CASSEFGPTYEQYF. The CDR3 region has the DNA TGTGCCAGCAGTGAATTTGGCCCTACCTACGAGCAGTACTTC.

The CDR3 region is CASSLVVLKSNTGELFF. The CDR3 DNA reads as TGTGCCAGCAGCTTAGTTGTCCTAAAATCGAACACCGGGGAGCTGTTTTTT. The V gene is TRBV7-8, the J gene TRBJ2-2, with D unresolved. Trimming cost V 1 base and J 0 bases, with 12 bases left between them. This CDR3 is 17 amino acids long. Germline V gene sequence: CDR1 SGHVS, CDR2 FQNEAQ.

This clonotype was seen a few times. V is TRBV19 and J is TRBJ2-3; D tentatively fits TRBD1 or TRBD2 (5 bases each). Between the trimmed V and J ends, which lost 5 bases and 2 bases, there was a span of 14 bases. The length of the CDR3 is 15 residues. Germline V gives CDR1 LNHDA, CDR2 SQIVND (reference sequence). CDR3 coding DNA: TGTGCCAGTAGTGACCGGGACGCGATCACAGATACGCAGTATTTT. As protein: CASSDRDAITDTQYF. The variable domain in full, completed from reference TRBV19 and TRBJ2-3, reads DGGITQSPKYLFRKEGQNVTLSCEQNLNHDAMYWYRQDPGQGLRLIYYSQIVNDFQKGDIAEGYSVSREKKESFPLTVTSAQKNPTAFYLCASSDRDAITDTQYFGPGTRLTVL.

This clonotype was counted at least ten times. The chain carries TRBV2 and TRBJ2-7; D is possibly TRBD1 (6 bases). From germline, CDR1 is SNHLY and CDR2 FYNNEI. The CDR3 spans 14 residues. V lost 4 bases and J 4 bases, leaving 14 bases between the germline ends. This CDR3 is CASSVEQGLYEQYF. The CDR3 DNA reads TGTGCCAGCAGTGTCGAACAGGGATTATACGAGCAGTACTTC.

This clonotype was observed many times. This chain connects TRBV2 to TRBJ1-2; D unclear. The CDR3 spans 13 residues. Germline CDR1 is SNHLY and CDR2 is FYNNEI. Trimming left V 7 bases short and J 0 bases short, with 9 bases between. The CDR3 region has the DNA TGTGCCAGCATGGAGTCCTCTAACTATGGCTACACCTTC. Protein product: CASMESSNYGYTF.

There are many counts of this clonotype. The chain joins TRBV19 to TRBJ1-1; D is unclear. CDR3 length: 14 residues. V shed 3 bases and J shed 3 bases, with 11 bases lying between them. The V gene's germline CDR1 is LNHDA and CDR2 SQIVND (reference sequence). The CDR3 protein is CASSIWDEYTEAFF. CDR3 bases: TGTGCCAGTAGTATTTGGGATGAATACACTGAAGCTTTCTTT. The full variable domain, in which reference TRBV19 and TRBJ1-1 provide the parts outside the CDR3, is DGGITQSPKYLFRKEGQNVTLSCEQNLNHDAMYWYRQDPGQGLRLIYYSQIVNDFQKGDIAEGYSVSREKKESFPLTVTSAQKNPTAFYLCASSIWDEYTEAFFGQGTRLTVV.

This clonotype occurred many times. The chain is built from TRBV28 and TRBJ2-5; 10 bases line up with TRBD2. Germline-derived CDR1 and CDR2 are MDHEN and SYDVKM. The CDR3 loop spans 16 amino acids. V lost 5 bases to trimming and J lost 4 bases; unmatched junction nucleotides: 10. The CDR3 loop is CASSLRTSGGGETQYF. CDR3 sequence (DNA): TGTGCCAGCAGTCTCAGGACTAGCGGAGGGGGAGAGACCCAGTACTTC.

The chain uses TRBV11-2 and TRBJ2-3, with TRBD2 matching over 11 bases. After removal of 4 bases from V and 7 bases from J, the junction contained 7 bases not matched to a gene. Per the germline V gene, CDR1 is SGHAT and CDR2 is FQNNGV. The CDR3 is 15 residues long. The CDR3 DNA reads TGTGCCAGCAGCTCGGGACTAGCGGTTAACAATACGCAGTATTTT. It yields the protein CASSSGLAVNNTQYF.

In its sample, this clonotype was seen many times. The V call is TRBV20-1, the J call TRBJ1-4; no reliable D call. The V end lost 7 bases, the J end lost 0 bases, and 12 bases lay between the germline ends. The CDR3 spans 14 residues. Germline V gene lookup returns CDR1 DFQATT and CDR2 SNEGSKA (reference sequence). The DNA for the CDR3 is TGCAGTGGAAGTTGGGATGCAACTAATGAAAAACTGTTTTTT. This translates into CSGSWDATNEKLFF.

In this sample, this clonotype turned up many times. V is TRBV28 and J is TRBJ2-7; TRBD1 or TRBD2 may be the D gene (5 bases each). The V end was cut by 6 bases, the J end by 2 bases, with 14 bases between. The CDR3 consists of 14 residues. The germline CDR1 and CDR2 sequences are MDHEN and SYDVKM. The CDR3 protein is CASSLGAIAYEQYF. CDR3 DNA sequence: TGTGCCAGCAGCCTCGGGGCGATTGCCTACGAGCAGTACTTC.

CDR3 DNA sequence: TGTGCCAGCGGGGGGGGCGGGGGGGAGACCCAGTACTTC. It translates to CASGGGGGETQYF. The chain has TRBV6-1 and TRBJ2-5, with 8 bases aligning to TRBD2. The CDR3 has 13 amino acids. Losses at the gene ends were 8 bases for V and 5 bases for J; bases not matched to a gene: 7. Germline CDR1 is MNHNS and CDR2 is SASEGT.

The table lists this clonotype with many counts. The genes are TRBV6-6 and TRBJ1-4; D unclear. The CDR3 covers 16 residues. Germline V gene lookup returns CDR1 MNHNY and CDR2 SVGAGI (reference sequence). Trimming pared 0 bases from V and 5 bases from J, leaving 13 bases between. Here the CDR3 DNA reads TGTGCCAGCAGTTACTCGGCCGGCAGAGGAAATGAAAAACTGTTTTTT. It translates to CASSYSAGRGNEKLFF.

This clonotype was recorded at least ten times. This rearrangement joins TRBV20-1 to TRBJ2-1; D uncertain. Trimming stripped 0 bases from V and 1 base from J, with 13 bases between. Germline-derived CDR1 and CDR2 are DFQATT and SNEGSKA (reference sequence). The CDR3 spans 16 residues. CDR3 nucleotides: TGCAGTGCTAGAGAATTTGGGCTAGGATCCTACAATGAGCAGTTCTTC. Its translation is CSAREFGLGSYNEQFF.

This clonotype was counted at least ten times. The rearrangement joins TRBV7-2 to TRBJ1-4; a weak D match, TRBD1 (5 bases). Trimming cost V 5 bases and J 0 bases, with 16 bases left between them. This CDR3 comprises 17 residues. Germline values: CDR1 SGHTA, CDR2 FQGNSA. The CDR3 reads CASSGGVGDATNEKLFF. CDR3 nucleotide sequence: TGTGCCAGCAGCGGAGGGGTGGGGGATGCAACTAATGAAAAACTGTTTTTT. Based on the CDR3 plus reference TRBV7-2 and TRBJ1-4, the full variable domain is GAGVSQSPSNKVTEKGKDVELRCDPISGHTALYWYRQSLGQGLEFLIYFQGNSAPDKSGLPSDRFSAERTGGSVSTLTIQRTQQEDSAVYLCASSGGVGDATNEKLFFGSGTQLSVL.

Ten or more counts support this clonotype. This rearrangement joins TRBV18 to TRBJ1-1; D remains unclear. Germline V gene data show CDR1 as KGHSH and CDR2 as LQKENI. The CDR3 loop spans 12 amino acids. V was shortened by 4 bases and J by 1 base, with 4 bases between the two germline ends. As DNA, the CDR3 is TGTGCCAGCTCACGTAGGAACACTGAAGCTTTCTTT. Translation gives CASSRRNTEAFF.